Below, 16 T cell receptor beta chains from the same sample are listed, as sequenced in a study of T cell responses to AZD1222 COVID-19 vaccine. Sequencing was performed with immunoSEQ multiplex PCR; in TCRdb, only in-frame clones are kept and a portion is missing. The sample consists of about 140,000 clones, just under 95% of them appearing once. The source was peripheral blood, collected on day 0 of AZD1222 vaccination. The receptors here all came from an adult in good health.

This chain connects TRBV5-6 to TRBJ1-1; D remains ambiguous. Trimming took 0 bases from V and 1 from J, leaving 10 bases between them. Germline CDR1 reads SGHDT; CDR2 reads YYEEEE. The CDR3 contains 15 residues. Here the CDR3 DNA reads TGTGCCAGCAGCTTGGCGGCCAGTGAGAACACTGAAGCTTTCTTT. The encoded protein is CASSLAASENTEAFF.

CDR3 region: CASSPPRGANYEQYF. CDR3 bases: TGTGCCAGCAGCCCCCCCCGCGGAGCCAACTACGAGCAGTACTTC. V gene TRBV25-1 combines with J gene TRBJ2-7; D is undetermined. Germline V gene data show CDR1 as MGHDK and CDR2 as SYGVNS. V lost 6 bases and J lost 3, with 18 bases in between. CDR3 length: 15 amino acids.

This chain connects TRBV25-1 to TRBJ2-7; 7 bases fit TRBD1. Germline V gene data show CDR1 as MGHDK and CDR2 as SYGVNS. J gave up 7 bases and V 5 bases, and 11 bases lay outside the gene matches. This CDR3 comprises 14 residues. The CDR3 DNA is TGTGCCAGCAGTACGCCCTGGGACAGTTGGGAGCAGTACTTC. Protein product: CASSTPWDSWEQYF.

The chain combines TRBV6-5 with TRBJ2-1; no reliable D call. The CDR3 loop spans 13 amino acids. The germline V and J ends were trimmed by 0 bases and 6 bases, with 6 bases remaining between them. Germline V CDR1 and CDR2: MNHEY, SVGAGI. The CDR3 DNA is TGTGCCAGCAGTTACTCGCATAGCAATGAGCAGTTCTTC. Translated: CASSYSHSNEQFF.

Here the CDR3 reads CAISPRETEAFF. As DNA, the CDR3 is TGTGCCATCAGTCCGCGAGAGACTGAAGCTTTCTTT. The chain recombines TRBV10-3 with TRBJ1-1; D uncertain. CDR3 length: 12 amino acids. The V gene's germline CDR1 is ENHRY and CDR2 SYGVKD. Trimming removed 5 bases from V and 5 bases from J, with 9 bases in between.

The chain links TRBV7-9 to TRBJ2-7, with 8 positions matching TRBD2. CDR3 size: 15 residues. V dropped 5 bases and J dropped 4; count of bases not matched to a gene: 10. Germline V gene lookup returns CDR1 SEHNR and CDR2 FQNEAQ (reference sequence). The CDR3 is CASSPPQRETYEQYF. The CDR3 DNA sequence: TGTGCCAGCAGCCCCCCCCAGCGGGAGACGTACGAGCAGTACTTC.

This chain joins TRBV7-8 and TRBJ1-2; 7 nucleotides agree with TRBD1. Germline lookup yields CDR1 SGHVS and CDR2 FQNEAQ. J was trimmed by 6 bases and V by 4 bases; bases with no gene match: 5. The CDR3 runs 13 residues. The CDR3 here is CASSSQGTHGYTF. CDR3 nucleotides: TGTGCCAGCAGCTCACAGGGGACCCATGGCTACACCTTC.

The CDR3 bases are TGCAGCGTTGGTGTGGGGGGCACAGATACGCAGTATTTT. This translates into CSVGVGGTDTQYF. J is TRBJ2-3 and V is TRBV29-1; the D call may be TRBD1 or TRBD2 (5 bases each). V was shortened by 4 bases and J by 1 base, with 9 bases between the two germline ends. This CDR3 has 13 residues. Germline CDR1 reads SQVTM; CDR2 reads ANQGSEA.

This rearrangement joins TRBV7-2 to TRBJ2-7, with 9 nucleotides matching TRBD1. CDR3 size: 15 residues. CDR1 and CDR2 from the germline V gene are SGHTA and FQGNSA. The trim removed 0 bases at V and 4 bases at J, leaving 4 bases unmatched. The CDR3 reads CASSLAGTGWYEQYF. The CDR3 DNA reads as TGTGCCAGCAGCTTAGCCGGGACAGGGTGGTACGAGCAGTACTTC.

This chain uses TRBV3-1 (or the pseudogene TRBV3-2) with TRBJ1-6; TRBD1 agrees at 7 bases. CDR3 length: 14 residues. Germline assignment: CDR1 LGHDT and CDR2 YNNKEL (reference sequence). Germline trimming cut 4 bases from V and 7 bases from J; bases unmatched to any gene: 4. The CDR3 protein is CASSRQGENSPLHF. The CDR3 DNA sequence: TGTGCCAGCAGCCGTCAGGGGGAGAATTCACCCCTCCACTTT.

This chain connects TRBV7-2 to TRBJ2-3; the match to TRBD2 covers 10 bases. The CDR3 covers 16 residues. Germline V CDR1 and CDR2: SGHTA, FQGNSA. V lost 0 bases and J lost 3; bases outside the gene matches: 3. The DNA for the CDR3 is TGTGCCAGCAGCTTAGCCAGGGGACTAGCGACAGATACGCAGTATTTT. Translated, it gives CASSLARGLATDTQYF.

The chain carries TRBV30 and TRBJ1-1; D is uncertain. The V end was cut by 4 bases, the J end by 5 bases, with 17 bases between. The germline gives CDR1 GTSNPN, CDR2 SVGIG (reference sequence). There are 14 residues in the CDR3. Here the CDR3 DNA reads TGTGCCTGGACCATCCCGGGTGTATATACTGAAGCTTTCTTT. Residues: CAWTIPGVYTEAFF.

The DNA for the CDR3 is TGTGCCAGCAGCTTAGTTGGCGTCCAGGGAGGGCGAGGAAGAGAAAAACTGTTTTTT. It specifies CASSLVGVQGGRGREKLFF. The chain is built from TRBV7-8 and TRBJ1-4; a weak D match, TRBD1 (5 bases). CDR1 is SGHVS, CDR2 FQNEAQ, per germline. The CDR3 length is 19 residues. V lost 1 base to trimming and J lost 8 bases, with 26 bases between them.

The rearrangement uses TRBV6-5 and TRBJ2-2, with D maybe TRBD1 (6 bases). This CDR3 is built from 15 residues. In germline, CDR1 is MNHEY, CDR2 SVGAGI. V was pared by 6 bases and J by 0 bases, with 11 bases between. CDR3 protein: CASSQQGANTGELFF. In nucleotides, the CDR3 is TGTGCCAGCAGCCAACAGGGAGCGAACACCGGGGAGCTGTTTTTT.

The genes are TRBV5-1 and TRBJ1-1; possibly TRBD1 for D (5 bases). CDR1 and CDR2 from the germline V gene are SGHRS and YFSETQ. V was trimmed by 4 bases and J by 3 bases, leaving 19 bases between them. This CDR3 has 16 residues. CDR3 DNA sequence: TGCGCCAGCAGCCTTCCGCGGGACTCTCCGGACACTGAAGCTTTCTTT. Its translation is CASSLPRDSPDTEAFF.

V and J are TRBV30 and TRBJ1-2; no clear D gene. Germline V lookup: CDR1 GTSNPN, CDR2 SVGIG (reference sequence). V lost 4 bases to trimming and J lost 6 bases, with 18 bases between them. This CDR3 has 14 residues. The CDR3 loop is CAWTAGIPGNGYTF. The DNA of the CDR3 is TGTGCCTGGACTGCAGGCATCCCCGGGAATGGCTACACCTTC.